Shown below are 23 T cell receptor beta chains from a single sample sequenced in a study of PD-1 blockade in classical Hodgkin lymphoma. Sequencing used immunoSEQ multiplex PCR; TCRdb keeps in-frame clones, though not all of them. The sample holds roughly 42,000 clones, around two thirds seen once. Time point of the sample: cycle 4 day 1 (C4D1), after 5 to 7 weeks of nivolumab. Relapses following autologous stem cell transplantation were seen in all patients, with brentuximab vedotin exposure varying. Sample: peripheral blood mononuclear cells (PBMCs), taken before the fourth cycle of nivolumab. These receptors were collected from a human donor with classical Hodgkin lymphoma.

The rearrangement links TRBV19 to TRBJ2-7; D gene uncertain. V gave up 6 bases and J gave up 5 bases, with 8 bases separating them. CDR3 length: 11 residues. Looked up from germline, CDR1 is LNHDA and CDR2 is SQIVND (reference sequence). The CDR3 reads CASRHFNEQYF. In DNA, the CDR3 is TGTGCCAGTAGACATTTCAACGAGCAGTACTTC.

In this sample, this clone turned up once. CDR3 nucleotide sequence: TGTGCCATCAGTGAGTCGTTAGGCTACGAGCAGTACTTC. Protein: CAISESLGYEQYF. The rearrangement uses TRBV10-3 and TRBJ2-7, with D hard to call. V was shortened by 0 bases and J by 3 bases, with 6 bases between the two germline ends. Germline CDR1 ENHRY, CDR2 SYGVKD. This CDR3 has 13 residues.

The chain is built from TRBV6-5 and TRBJ1-2, with D perhaps TRBD1 (6 bases). Germline V lookup: CDR1 MNHEY, CDR2 SVGAGI. The V and J ends lost 6 bases and 6 bases respectively, with 14 bases between them. The CDR3 covers 13 residues. CDR3 nucleotides: TGTGCCAGCAGAGAAAGCAGGGGCGATGGCTACACCTTC. Protein product: CASRESRGDGYTF.

The chain joins TRBV30 to TRBJ2-1, with D possibly called TRBD1 or TRBD2 (5 bases each). Germline assignment: CDR1 GTSNPN and CDR2 SVGIG (reference sequence). V lost 0 bases and J lost 3, with 12 bases in between. The CDR3 spans 15 residues. CDR3 sequence: CAWSVRGRGYNEQFF. The CDR3 region has the DNA TGTGCCTGGAGTGTACGGGGACGGGGCTACAATGAGCAGTTCTTC.

The J gene is TRBJ2-1, the V gene TRBV2; 7 bases line up with TRBD1. Trimming removed 5 bases from V and 5 bases from J; junction bases left unmatched: 6. The germline CDR1 and CDR2 sequences are SNHLY and FYNNEI. The CDR3 spans 14 residues. The CDR3 DNA sequence: TGTGCCAGCAGTCGACAGGGAGACGACAATGAGCAGTTCTTC. This codes for CASSRQGDDNEQFF.

The V call is TRBV4-1, the J call TRBJ2-1; the match to TRBD2 covers 14 bases. Trimming at V came to 5 bases and at J to 5 bases, leaving 11 bases not matched to a gene. The CDR3 is made up of 18 amino acids. Germline CDR1 MGHRA, CDR2 YSYEKL. The CDR3 is CASSFRLAGGLGNNEQFF. CDR3 DNA: TGCGCCAGCAGCTTTAGACTAGCGGGGGGGCTAGGAAACAATGAGCAGTTCTTC.

This clone was seen a single time. The CDR3 coding sequence is TGTGCCAGTAGTATGGGATCTAACTATGGCTACACCTTC. Translating it yields CASSMGSNYGYTF. V gene TRBV19 combines with J gene TRBJ1-2; no definite D call. The CDR3 length is 13 residues. Germline V gene sequence: CDR1 LNHDA, CDR2 SQIVND (reference sequence). The V and J ends lost 3 bases and 0 bases respectively, with 5 bases between them.

This chain links TRBV18 with TRBJ2-7; tentatively, D is TRBD2 (6 bases). There are 13 residues in the CDR3. With 6 bases removed from V and 5 bases from J, the gap between germline ends came to 14 bases. Germline V gene lookup returns CDR1 KGHSH and CDR2 LQKENI. CDR3 in DNA: TGTGCCAGCTCCCTAGGAGGGGAGGACGAGCAGTACTTC. Translating it yields CASSLGGEDEQYF. Full variable domain (missing parts from reference TRBV18 and TRBJ2-7): NAGVMQNPRHLVRRRGQEARLRCSPMKGHSHVYWYRQLPEEGLKFMVYLQKENIIDESGMPKERFSAEFPKEGPSILRIQQVVRGDSAAYFCASSLGGEDEQYFGPGTRLTVT.

The rearrangement uses TRBV2 and TRBJ2-5, with 8 bases aligning to TRBD2. Germline loops: CDR1 SNHLY, CDR2 FYNNEI. The J segment lost 1 base and the V segment lost 7 bases, leaving 8 bases of the junction unmatched. CDR3 size: 15 residues. The CDR3 DNA reads TGTGCCAGCAATCCTAGCGGGCTCCTCCAAGAGACCCAGTACTTC. Translated: CASNPSGLLQETQYF.

This chain links TRBV6-5 with TRBJ1-2, with D tentatively TRBD1 (5 bases). The V end lost 9 bases, the J end lost 7 bases, and 12 bases lay between the germline ends. CDR1 and CDR2 from the germline V gene are MNHEY and SVGAGI. This CDR3 has 11 residues. Here the CDR3 reads CASQGGSGYTF. The CDR3 DNA reads TGTGCCAGTCAGGGAGGCAGTGGCTACACCTTC.

This clone occurred a few times. The chain has TRBV13 and TRBJ1-6; 7 nucleotides align to TRBD1. V was clipped by 6 bases and J by 7 bases; unmatched bases: 9. CDR1 and CDR2 from the germline V gene are PRHDT and FYEKMQ (reference sequence). The CDR3 length is 15 residues. CDR3 residues: CASRLGDRPNSPLHF. As DNA, the CDR3 is TGTGCCAGCAGGCTCGGGGACAGACCAAATTCACCCCTCCACTTT.

The rearrangement uses TRBV11-3 and TRBJ1-6; the D is unclear. The germline CDR1 and CDR2 sequences are SGHNT and YENEEA. Deletions cut 5 bases from V and 5 bases from J, with 10 bases between. The CDR3 is 14 amino acids. For the CDR3, the DNA is TGTGCCAGCAGCCCCGACGGAAATAATTCACCCCTCCACTTT. Translated, it gives CASSPDGNNSPLHF.

The chain employs TRBV7-8 and TRBJ2-7, with D hard to call. This CDR3 comprises 11 residues. Germline CDR1 SGHVS, CDR2 FQNEAQ. V lost 5 bases, J lost 5 bases, and 7 bases lay in between. CDR3 coding DNA: TGTGCCAGCAGCACACTAAACGAGCAGTACTTC. Translating gives CASSTLNEQYF. The full variable domain, in which reference TRBV7-8 and TRBJ2-7 provide the parts outside the CDR3, is GAGVSQSPRYKVAKRGQDVALRCDPISGHVSLFWYQQALGQGPEFLTYFQNEAQLDKSGLPSDRFFAERPEGSVSTLKIQRTQQEDSAVYLCASSTLNEQYFGPGTRLTVT.

V and J are TRBV19 and TRBJ2-1, with 11 bases lining up with TRBD2. With V trimmed by 6 bases and J by 12 bases, 7 bases remained unmatched. Germline V gene sequence: CDR1 LNHDA, CDR2 SQIVND (reference sequence). CDR3 length: 13 residues. The CDR3 region is CASSGLAGDLQFF. CDR3 nucleotide sequence: TGTGCCAGTAGCGGACTAGCGGGTGACCTGCAGTTCTTC. Full variable domain (remainder filled in from reference TRBV19 and TRBJ2-1): DGGITQSPKYLFRKEGQNVTLSCEQNLNHDAMYWYRQDPGQGLRLIYYSQIVNDFQKGDIAEGYSVSREKKESFPLTVTSAQKNPTAFYLCASSGLAGDLQFFGPGTRLTVL.

This clone has a handful of counts. This chain joins TRBV2 and TRBJ1-5, with D maybe TRBD1 (6 bases). The CDR3 has 14 amino acids. Germline CDR1 reads SNHLY; CDR2 reads FYNNEI. The germline V and J ends were trimmed by 6 bases and 5 bases, with 14 bases remaining between them. The chain's CDR3 is CASRDSNQHQPQHF. CDR3 DNA sequence: TGTGCCAGCAGGGACAGTAACCAACATCAGCCCCAGCATTTT.

This rearrangement joins TRBV6-1 to TRBJ1-5; TRBD1 is a possible D gene (6 bases). CDR3 size: 17 residues. Germline V gives CDR1 MNHNS, CDR2 SASEGT. Trimming shortened V by 3 bases and J by 6 bases, and 21 bases separated the two germline ends. In nucleotides, the CDR3 is TGTGCCAGCAGTGAGTTCTTGGGGGGCGCGGCAGGTCAGCCCCAGCATTTT. Translated, it gives CASSEFLGGAAGQPQHF.

CDR3 nucleotide sequence: TGCGCCAGCAGCTCACAACCCCAGGGGGCGCGGAGTCAGCCCCAGCATTTT. It yields the protein CASSSQPQGARSQPQHF. This rearrangement joins TRBV5-1 to TRBJ1-5; 8 bases match TRBD1. Looked up from germline, CDR1 is SGHRS and CDR2 is YFSETQ. Trimming removed 3 bases from V and 6 bases from J; junction bases left unmatched: 14. This CDR3 region has 17 residues.

In its sample, this clone was seen a few times. This rearrangement joins TRBV6-6 to TRBJ1-2; perhaps TRBD1 as D (6 bases). Trimming took off 0 bases at V and 8 bases at J, with 13 bases between the two ends. Germline CDR1 reads MNHNY; CDR2 reads SVGAGI (reference sequence). The CDR3 totals 14 residues. The CDR3 protein is CASSYSRLQGGYTF. The CDR3 bases are TGTGCCAGCAGTTACTCGAGATTACAGGGCGGCTACACCTTC.

This chain joins TRBV30 and TRBJ2-5; D is unresolved. The DNA end is a closer match to TRBJ2-7, so the J assignment may be wrong. The V gene's germline CDR1 is GTSNPN and CDR2 SVGIG (reference sequence). This CDR3 contains 12 residues. The CDR3 nucleotides read TGTGCCTGGAGTAAGACTGACTACGAGCAGTACTTC. Amino acid sequence: CAWSKTDYEQYF.

The chain combines TRBV9 with TRBJ1-2, with D tentatively TRBD1 (5 bases). This CDR3 region has 16 residues. With 2 bases removed from V and 1 base from J, the gap between germline ends came to 15 bases. Germline lookup yields CDR1 SGDLS and CDR2 YYNGEE. The CDR3 here is CASSVELTANNYGYTF. For the CDR3, the DNA is TGTGCCAGCAGCGTCGAACTGACAGCGAATAACTATGGCTACACCTTC.

The sample holds a few counts of this clone. This sequence joins TRBV4-2 and TRBJ1-1, with D perhaps TRBD1 (5 bases). Trimming pared 4 bases from V and 0 bases from J, leaving 12 bases between. Per germline, CDR1 LGHNA and CDR2 YNFKEQ. The CDR3 covers 15 residues. CDR3 in amino acids: CASSRGDGLNTEAFF. The CDR3 DNA sequence: TGTGCCAGCAGCCGGGGGGATGGCCTGAACACTGAAGCTTTCTTT.

The rearrangement links TRBV7-2 to TRBJ1-1; D might be TRBD1 (6 bases). Deletions cut 2 bases from V and 7 bases from J, with 14 bases between. The CDR3 length is 14 residues. Germline lookup yields CDR1 SGHTA and CDR2 FQGNSA. The CDR3 here is CASSLRDTVFEAFF. The CDR3, as DNA: TGTGCCAGCAGCTTAAGGGACACCGTTTTTGAAGCTTTCTTT.

The chain employs TRBV2 and TRBJ1-3; TRBD1 is a possible D gene (5 bases). Between the trimmed V and J ends, which lost 6 bases and 0 bases, there was a span of 18 bases. CDR3 size: 17 residues. CDR1 and CDR2 from the germline V gene are SNHLY and FYNNEI. The CDR3 DNA follows: TGTGCCAGCAGAGCCTTTGGGGACTTCAGCTCTGGAAACACCATATATTTT. It translates to CASRAFGDFSSGNTIYF.